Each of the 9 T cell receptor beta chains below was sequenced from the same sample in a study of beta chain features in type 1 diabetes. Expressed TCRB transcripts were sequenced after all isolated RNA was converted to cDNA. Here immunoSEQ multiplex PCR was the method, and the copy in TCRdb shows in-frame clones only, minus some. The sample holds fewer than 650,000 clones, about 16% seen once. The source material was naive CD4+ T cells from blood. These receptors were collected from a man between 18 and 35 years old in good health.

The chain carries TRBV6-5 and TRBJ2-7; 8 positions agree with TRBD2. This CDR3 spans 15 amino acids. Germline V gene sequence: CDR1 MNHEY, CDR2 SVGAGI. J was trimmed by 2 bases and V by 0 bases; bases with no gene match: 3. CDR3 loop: CASSYSTSVPYEQYF. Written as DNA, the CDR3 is TGTGCCAGCAGTTACTCGACTAGCGTTCCCTACGAGCAGTACTTC.

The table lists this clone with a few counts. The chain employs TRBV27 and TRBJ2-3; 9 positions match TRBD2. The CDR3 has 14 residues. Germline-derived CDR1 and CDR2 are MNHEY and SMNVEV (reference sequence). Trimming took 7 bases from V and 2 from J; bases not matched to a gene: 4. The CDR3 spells CASTWTSATDTQYF. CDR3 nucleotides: TGTGCCAGCACCTGGACTAGCGCCACAGATACGCAGTATTTT.

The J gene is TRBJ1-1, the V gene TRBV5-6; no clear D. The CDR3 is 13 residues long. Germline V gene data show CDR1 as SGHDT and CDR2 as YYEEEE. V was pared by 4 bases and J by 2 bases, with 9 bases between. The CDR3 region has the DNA TGTGCCAGCAGCGCAGACCCTAACACTGAAGCTTTCTTT. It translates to CASSADPNTEAFF.

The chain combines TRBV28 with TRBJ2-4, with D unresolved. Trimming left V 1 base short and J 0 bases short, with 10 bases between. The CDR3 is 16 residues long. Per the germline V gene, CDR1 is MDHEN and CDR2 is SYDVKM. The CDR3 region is CASSLSVLLAKNIQYF. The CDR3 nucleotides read TGTGCCAGCAGTTTATCTGTTCTCCTAGCCAAAAACATTCAGTACTTC.

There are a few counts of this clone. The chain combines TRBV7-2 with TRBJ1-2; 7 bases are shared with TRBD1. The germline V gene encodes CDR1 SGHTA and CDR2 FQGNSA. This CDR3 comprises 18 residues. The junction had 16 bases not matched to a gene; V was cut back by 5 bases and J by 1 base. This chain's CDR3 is CASSPGTVYFLHNYGYTF. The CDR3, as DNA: TGTGCCAGCAGCCCAGGGACAGTCTACTTTCTGCATAACTATGGCTACACCTTC.

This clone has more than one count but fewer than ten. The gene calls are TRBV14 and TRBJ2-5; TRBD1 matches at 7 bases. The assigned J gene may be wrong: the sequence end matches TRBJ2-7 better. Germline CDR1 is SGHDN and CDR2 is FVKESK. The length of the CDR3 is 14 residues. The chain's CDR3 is CASSPRDSRGEQYF. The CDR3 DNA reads TGTGCCAGCAGCCCCCGGGACAGTCGAGGCGAGCAGTACTTC.

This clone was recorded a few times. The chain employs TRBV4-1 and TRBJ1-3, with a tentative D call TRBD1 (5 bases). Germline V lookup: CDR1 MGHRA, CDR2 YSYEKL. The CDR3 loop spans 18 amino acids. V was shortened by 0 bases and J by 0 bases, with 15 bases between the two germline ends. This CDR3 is CASSQDYTRVISGNTIYF. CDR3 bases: TGCGCCAGCAGCCAAGATTATACCAGGGTCATCTCTGGAAACACCATATATTTT.

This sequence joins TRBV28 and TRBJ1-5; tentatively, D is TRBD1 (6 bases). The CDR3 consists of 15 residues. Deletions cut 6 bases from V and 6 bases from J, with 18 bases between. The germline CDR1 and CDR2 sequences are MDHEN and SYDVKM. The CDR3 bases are TGTGCCAGCAGCCTAACAGGGATGGGAAGTCAGCCCCAGCATTTT. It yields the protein CASSLTGMGSQPQHF.

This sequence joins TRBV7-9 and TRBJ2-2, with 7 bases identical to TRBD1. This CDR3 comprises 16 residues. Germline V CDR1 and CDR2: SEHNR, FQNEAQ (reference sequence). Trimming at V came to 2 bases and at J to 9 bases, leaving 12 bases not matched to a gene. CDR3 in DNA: TGTGCCAGCAGCTTAAGGGTCCCCCGACAGGGCCGGGAGCTGTTTTTT. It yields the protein CASSLRVPRQGRELFF.